Here is one T cell receptor (beta chain) with its context. This receptor's antigen is unknown. One base away there is no much larger clone; base qualities are not given. Per the publication, the time point label means: about 28 days (+/-7) after the second vaccine dose. AZD1222 recipients with second doses at about 4 weeks or about 12 weeks were pooled, because spike-specific TCR depth and breadth did not differ between schedules. Vaccinee samples were obtained from the UK trials COV001 and COV002, which included a single-blind randomized controlled phase 2/3 trial of AZD1222 (ChAdOx1 nCoV-19) in healthy adults. Trial participant PBMC samples were collected at day 0 and day 28 after the second dose for TCRbeta chain sequencing. V ends up 6 bases short and J 0 bases short, with an unmatched junction base count of 5. CDR3 length: 15 amino acids, cysteine to phenylalanine. Just the 45-base CDR3 DNA is kept, in frame starting at base 1. CDR1 and CDR2 are read off the germline V gene (reference sequence) as MNHEY and SMNVEV.

The CDR3 regions of human TCRbeta chains were subjected to immunosequencing. The published analysis was carried out like this. Repertoire TCRs were checked for matches against a reference library of SARS-CoV-2-specific TCRs that had been generated using the MIRA antigen-specificity platform. Breadth was defined as the fraction of unique TCRs that were SARS-CoV-2-associated, and depth was defined as the fraction of total T cells that were SARS-CoV-2-associated. Using the MIRA data, every spike-specific TCR was mapped to the spike region that the TCR reacted to and assigned to either a CD4 or a CD8 class. Log10-transformed breadth and depth values were compared by one-way ANOVA with Sidak's multiple comparisons tests. TCRdb holds this immuneACCESS table with in-frame rearrangements only. Some clones are missing; in checked studies, unresolved V genes explain under half, and the rest has no known cause. V, J and clone size were drawn from that table, and D and trimming were deduced from the DNA. The sample records 95,000 to 100,000 clones, around 87% of which are singletons. The ten largest clonotypes hold around 9.6% of the sample.

The sample is drawn from a study of T cell responses to AZD1222 COVID-19 vaccine (dated by TCRdb to the early 2020s). About the full investigation: A total of more than 230 trial participants underwent TCR sequencing, of whom nearly 210 received two doses of AZD1222 and some 25 received two doses of the MenACWY control vaccine. Trial participants were enrolled by age into 18-55, 56-69 and 70-plus year subgroups, with about 150, 27 and 61 TCR-sequenced participants respectively. On the study overall, not on this receptor specifically: Because no day 14 peak-response samples were available, the repertoires could be characterized only after the peak T cell response. Epitopes outside the regions mutated in the B.1.351 and B.1.1.7 variants were reportedly recognized by nearly half of the unique spike-specific TCRs. Conclusions about previously exposed vaccinees are limited, since just a handful of AZD1222 recipients were seropositive for SARS-CoV-2 at baseline. The vaccine-associated CD4 TCRs covered the entire spike protein, and the dominant responses fell in regions 160-218 and 743-854. The 56-69-year group was small, and its depth increase did not reach significance, likely because of low power. A significant rise in spike-specific TCR breadth and depth was observed after two AZD1222 doses relative to day 0 and relative to MenACWY recipients. Participants were mostly white British and included more females than males, and it was suggested by the authors that clonal diversity may have been underestimated.

The sequences come from peripheral blood, collected 28 days after the second AZD1222 dose. Recombination linked TRBV27 to TRBJ1-5; TRBD1 agrees with 7 junctional bases. The TCR sequence derives from an adult who received the AZD1222 COVID-19 vaccine. The DNA sequence is as follows: TGTGCCAGCAGCGACAGGGCGAGTAGCAATCAGCCCCAGCATTTT. Translation gives CASSDRASSNQPQHF.